Below, one T cell receptor beta chain is given with its context. Germline V CDR1 and CDR2: SGHAT, FQNNGV. CDR3 size: 16 residues. V lost 3 bases and J lost 5; bases outside the gene matches: 8. The deep-level immunoSEQ assay was used. Assay: immunoSEQ multiplex PCR; the TCRdb copy retains only in-frame clones and omits some. The table has 760,000 or so clones, approximately 97% seen once. This sample was taken from a study of shared clonotypes between healthy human individuals. Naive CD8 cells were CD45RO-negative, positively selected for CCR7, excluding terminally differentiated effector memory CD45RA+ cells.

The chain links TRBV11-2 to TRBJ2-3; 10 nucleotides agree with TRBD2. The sequencing sample was made of naive CD8+ T cells sorted from blood. The TCR comes from a young man in good health. CDR3 nucleotide sequence: TGTGCCAGCAGCTTGTTCCTAGCGGGAGCGGGAGATACGCAGTATTTT. Protein sequence: CASSLFLAGAGDTQYF.